This T cell receptor (beta chain) originates from a study of T cells expressing NK-cell markers. Background on the study: Sorted CD3+CD56+NKG2C+, CD3+CD56+NKG2C- and CD3+CD56-NKG2C+ T cells supplied TCR beta repertoires. With respect to HCMV, seven of the eight sequenced donors were seropositive, and one was seronegative. Findings and caveats of the study: Researchers report these clonotypes also headed the CD3+CD56-NKG2C+ fraction in a few donors.

The CDR3 is 16 amino acids. Remarks on this clonotype: Its antigen is unidentified.

TCR beta cDNA was made by 5'RACE template switching with UMIs. Using the 5' RACE reads, TCRdb records one entry per CDR3 protein without DNA. This sample's table reports about 460,000 distinct CDR3 sequences. The rearrangement joins TRBV12-3 or TRBV12-4 to TRBJ2-2. Sequencing was done on a sample of blood T cells: a sorted CD56 or NKG2C T cell subset, CD4+ or CD8+ T cells, or bulk PBMC T cells (not recorded which). The sequence was obtained from a woman aged 45 to 65 in good health. The CDR3 loop reads CASSLGVSRNTGELFF.